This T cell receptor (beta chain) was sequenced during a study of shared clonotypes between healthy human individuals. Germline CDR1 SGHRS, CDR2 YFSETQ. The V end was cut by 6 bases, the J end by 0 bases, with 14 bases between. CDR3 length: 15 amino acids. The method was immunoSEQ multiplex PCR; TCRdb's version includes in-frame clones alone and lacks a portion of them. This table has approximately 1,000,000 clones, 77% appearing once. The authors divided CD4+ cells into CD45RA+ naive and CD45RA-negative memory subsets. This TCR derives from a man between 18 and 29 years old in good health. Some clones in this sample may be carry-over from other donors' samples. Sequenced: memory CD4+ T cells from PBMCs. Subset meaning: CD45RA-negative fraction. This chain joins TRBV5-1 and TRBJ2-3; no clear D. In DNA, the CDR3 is TGCGCCAGCACGTCGGGCAGTAAGAGCACAGATACGCAGTATTTT. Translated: CASTSGSKSTDTQYF.